Below, 14 T cell receptor beta chains from the same sample are listed, as sequenced in a study of blood T cell repertoires in COVID-19. Method: immunoSEQ multiplex PCR; TCRdb's copy keeps in-frame clones and lacks some. The sample contains over 150,000 clones, 84% of which appear only once. The sample consisted of peripheral blood. These receptors were taken from a man younger than 35 with active or convalescent COVID-19.

V is TRBV12-3 or TRBV12-4 and J is TRBJ2-2; D possibly corresponds to TRBD1 (6 bases). The CDR3 consists of 12 residues. The V gene lost 6 bases and the J gene lost 6 bases, with 8 bases spanning the gap. CDR3 DNA sequence: TGTGCCAGCAGCGCAGGGGCCGGGGAGCTGTTTTTT. This translates into CASSAGAGELFF.

The V gene is TRBV5-5, the J gene TRBJ1-1; tentative D call: TRBD1 (5 bases). The CDR3 consists of 13 residues. The V gene lost 4 bases and the J gene lost 1 base, with 8 bases spanning the gap. In germline, CDR1 is SGHKS, CDR2 YYEKEE (reference sequence). CDR3 in amino acids: CASSRQGNTEAFF. CDR3 sequence (DNA): TGTGCCAGCAGCCGTCAGGGGAACACTGAAGCTTTCTTT.

CDR3 in amino acids: CASTPQGKSQPLHF. The CDR3 DNA follows: TGTGCCAGCACCCCTCAGGGGAAGAGTCAACCCCTCCACTTT. The chain employs TRBV28 and TRBJ1-6; D might be TRBD1 (6 bases). V dropped 7 bases and J dropped 12 bases, with 19 bases sitting between them. Germline V lookup: CDR1 MDHEN, CDR2 SYDVKM. The length of the CDR3 is 14 residues.

This clone was detected once. V gene TRBV30 combines with J gene TRBJ2-5; 8 bases align to TRBD2. Germline V lookup: CDR1 GTSNPN, CDR2 SVGIG (reference sequence). This CDR3 is 11 amino acids long. J lost 6 bases, V lost 7 bases, and 4 bases had no gene match. The DNA for the CDR3 is TGTGCCTTAGCGGGATCAAAGACCCAGTACTTC. This translates into CALAGSKTQYF.

The chain has TRBV9 and TRBJ2-3; the D is unclear. The CDR3 covers 16 residues. Germline values: CDR1 SGDLS, CDR2 YYNGEE. Deletions cut 0 bases from V and 3 bases from J, with 14 bases between. The CDR3 loop reads CASSVAPARRTDTQYF. In DNA, the CDR3 is TGTGCCAGCAGCGTAGCTCCGGCTAGACGGACAGATACGCAGTATTTT. Full variable domain (rest looked up from reference TRBV9 and TRBJ2-3): DSGVTQTPKHLITATGQRVTLRCSPRSGDLSVYWYQQSLDQGLQFLIQYYNGEERAKGNILERFSAQQFPDLHSELNLSSLELGDSALYFCASSVAPARRTDTQYFGPGTRLTVL.

CDR3 DNA: TGTGCCAGCAGCGTAGGTCAGGGATACGAAAAACTGTTTTTT. This codes for CASSVGQGYEKLFF. The J gene is TRBJ1-4, the V gene TRBV9, with D possibly matching TRBD1 (5 bases). V gave up 0 bases and J gave up 8 bases, with 11 bases separating them. The CDR3 totals 14 residues. Germline V CDR1 and CDR2: SGDLS, YYNGEE.

This clone was found once. This sequence joins TRBV6-4 and TRBJ1-5, with unresolved D. The CDR3 runs to 14 residues. The germline CDR1 and CDR2 sequences are MRHNA and SNTAGT. Trimming shortened V by 8 bases and J by 4 bases, and 15 bases separated the two germline ends. The DNA of the CDR3 is TGTGCCAGCGGTAACAGTTGCTTTAATCAGCCCCAGCATTTT. It is translated as CASGNSCFNQPQHF.

The chain is built from TRBV30 and TRBJ2-7; D is possibly TRBD2 (5 bases). The germline V gene has CDR1 GTSNPN and CDR2 SVGIG (reference sequence). This CDR3 spans 12 amino acids. With 2 bases removed from V and 4 bases from J, the gap between germline ends came to 9 bases. The CDR3, as DNA: TGTGCCTGGAGTTTTAGCGATTACGAGCAGTACTTC. This gives the protein CAWSFSDYEQYF.

In DNA, the CDR3 is TGTGCCAGCAGCCACTGGGGGGGCGACAATTCACCCCTCCACTTT. This gives the protein CASSHWGGDNSPLHF. The genes are TRBV3-1 (or the pseudogene TRBV3-2) and TRBJ1-6, with TRBD1 as a possible D gene (6 bases). CDR1 LGHDT and CDR2 YNNKEL come from the germline V gene (reference sequence). This CDR3 has 15 amino acids. Trimming removed 3 bases at V and 7 bases at J, with 13 bases between.

This CDR3 is CASSPPREETQYF. The CDR3 coding sequence is TGTGCCAGCAGCCCCCCCCGGGAAGAGACCCAGTACTTC. The rearrangement links TRBV9 to TRBJ2-5, with unresolved D. CDR1 SGDLS and CDR2 YYNGEE come from the germline V gene. This CDR3 region has 13 residues. Trimming shortened V by 4 bases and J by 3 bases, and 10 bases separated the two germline ends.

J is TRBJ1-1 and V is TRBV24-1; tentative D call: TRBD1 (6 bases). The V end was cut by 12 bases, the J end by 1 base, with 17 bases between. This CDR3 region has 14 residues. Germline V CDR1 and CDR2: KGHDR, SFDVKD. In nucleotides, the CDR3 is TGTGCCGCCAACGCCCAGGGGACGAACACTGAAGCTTTCTTT. Translating gives CAANAQGTNTEAFF.

V is TRBV5-1 and J is TRBJ1-1, with D uncertain. Germline CDR1 reads SGHRS; CDR2 reads YFSETQ. The CDR3 spans 13 residues. The V and J ends lost 2 bases and 3 bases respectively, with 8 bases between them. The DNA for the CDR3 is TGCGCCAGCAGCTTAGGAGTTGACACTGAAGCTTTCTTT. Translation: CASSLGVDTEAFF.

The genes are TRBV6-4 and TRBJ2-1, with 10 bases lining up with TRBD2. Per the germline V gene, CDR1 is MRHNA and CDR2 is SNTAGT. V was clipped by 5 bases and J by 8 bases; unmatched bases: 6. The CDR3 spans 14 residues. CDR3 sequence: CASSRAGGPDEQFF. Here the CDR3 DNA reads TGTGCCAGCAGTAGAGCGGGAGGGCCAGATGAGCAGTTCTTC.

The chain employs TRBV5-6 and TRBJ1-1; 9 positions agree with TRBD1. CDR3 length equals 15 residues. Trimming at V came to 2 bases and at J to 11 bases, leaving 13 bases not matched to a gene. CDR1 and CDR2 from the germline V gene are SGHDT and YYEEEE. The CDR3 coding sequence is TGTGCCAGCAGCTTTGGACAGGGGCCCTCCAGACAGGCTTTCTTT. It codes for CASSFGQGPSRQAFF.